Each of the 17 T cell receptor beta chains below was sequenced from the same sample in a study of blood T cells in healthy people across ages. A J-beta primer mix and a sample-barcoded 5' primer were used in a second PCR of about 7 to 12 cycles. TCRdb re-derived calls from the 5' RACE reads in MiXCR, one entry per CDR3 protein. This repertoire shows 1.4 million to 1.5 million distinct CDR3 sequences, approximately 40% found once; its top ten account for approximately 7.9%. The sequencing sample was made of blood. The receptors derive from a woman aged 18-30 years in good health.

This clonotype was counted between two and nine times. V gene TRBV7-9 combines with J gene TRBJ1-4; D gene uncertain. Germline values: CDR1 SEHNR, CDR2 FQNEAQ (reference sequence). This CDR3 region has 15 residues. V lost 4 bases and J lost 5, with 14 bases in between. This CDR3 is CASSSRTGNNEKLFF. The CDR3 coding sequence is TGTGCCAGCAGCTCAAGGACCGGGAACAATGAAAAACTGTTTTTT.

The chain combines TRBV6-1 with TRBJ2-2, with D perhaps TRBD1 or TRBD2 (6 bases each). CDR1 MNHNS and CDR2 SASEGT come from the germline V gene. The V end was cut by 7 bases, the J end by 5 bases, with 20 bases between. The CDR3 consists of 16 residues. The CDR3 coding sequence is TGTGCCAGCACCCCTAGGGGGGCGATTTGGACCGGGGAGCTGTTTTTT. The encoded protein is CASTPRGAIWTGELFF.

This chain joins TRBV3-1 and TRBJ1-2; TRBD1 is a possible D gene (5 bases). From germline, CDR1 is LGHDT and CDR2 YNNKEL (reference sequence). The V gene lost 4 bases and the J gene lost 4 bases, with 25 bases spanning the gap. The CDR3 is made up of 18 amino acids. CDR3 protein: CASSPLDLNRRITYGYTF. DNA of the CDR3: TGTGCCAGCAGCCCCCTCGACCTTAACAGGAGGATAACCTATGGCTACACCTTC.

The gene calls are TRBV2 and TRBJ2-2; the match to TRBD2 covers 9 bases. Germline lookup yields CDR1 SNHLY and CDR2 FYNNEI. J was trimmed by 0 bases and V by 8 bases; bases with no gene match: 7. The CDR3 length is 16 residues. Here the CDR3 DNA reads TGTGCCAGCCGACTAGCGGTGGGAACGAACACCGGGGAGCTGTTTTTT. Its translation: CASRLAVGTNTGELFF.

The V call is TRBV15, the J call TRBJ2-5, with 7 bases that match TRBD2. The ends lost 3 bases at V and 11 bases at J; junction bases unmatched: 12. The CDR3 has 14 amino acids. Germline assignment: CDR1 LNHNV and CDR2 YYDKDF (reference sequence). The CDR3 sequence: CATSRGGRVEEQYF. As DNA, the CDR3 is TGTGCCACCAGCAGGGGCGGGAGAGTTGAAGAGCAGTACTTC.

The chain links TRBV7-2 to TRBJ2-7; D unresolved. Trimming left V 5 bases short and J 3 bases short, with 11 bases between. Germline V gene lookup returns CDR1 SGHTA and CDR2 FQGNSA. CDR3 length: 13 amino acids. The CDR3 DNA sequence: TGTGCCAGCAGCGTACCATACAGCTACGAGCAGTACTTC. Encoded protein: CASSVPYSYEQYF.

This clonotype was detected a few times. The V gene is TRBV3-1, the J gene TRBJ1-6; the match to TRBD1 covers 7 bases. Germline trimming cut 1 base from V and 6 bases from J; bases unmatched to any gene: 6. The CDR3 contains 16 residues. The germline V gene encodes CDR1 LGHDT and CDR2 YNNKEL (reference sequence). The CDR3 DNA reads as TGTGCCAGCAGCCAAGCGGACAGGACACCTAATTCACCCCTCCACTTT. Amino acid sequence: CASSQADRTPNSPLHF. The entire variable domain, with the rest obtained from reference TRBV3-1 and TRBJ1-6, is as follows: DTAVSQTPKYLVTQMGNDKSIKCEQNLGHDTMYWYKQDSKKFLKIMFSYNNKELIINETVPNRFSPKSPDKAHLNLHINSLELGDSAVYFCASSQADRTPNSPLHFGNGTRLTVT.

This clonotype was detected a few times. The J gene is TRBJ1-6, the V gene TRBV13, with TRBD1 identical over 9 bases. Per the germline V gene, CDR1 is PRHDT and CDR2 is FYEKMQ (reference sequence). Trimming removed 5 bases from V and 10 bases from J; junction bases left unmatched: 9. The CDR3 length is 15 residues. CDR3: CASSRYSGQGSPLHF. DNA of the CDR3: TGTGCCAGCAGCCGTTATTCGGGACAGGGATCACCCCTCCACTTT.

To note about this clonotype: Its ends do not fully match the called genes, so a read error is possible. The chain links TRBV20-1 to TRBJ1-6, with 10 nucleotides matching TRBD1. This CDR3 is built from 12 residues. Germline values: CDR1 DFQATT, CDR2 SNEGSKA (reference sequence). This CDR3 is CSARTGGSPPHF. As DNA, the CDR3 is TGCAGTGCTCGGACAGGGGGTTCACCCCCCCACTTT.

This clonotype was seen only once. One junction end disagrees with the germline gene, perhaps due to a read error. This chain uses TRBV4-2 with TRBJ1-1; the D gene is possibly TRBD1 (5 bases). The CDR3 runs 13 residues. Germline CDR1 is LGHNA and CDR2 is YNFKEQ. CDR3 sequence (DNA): TGTGCCAGCAACCAAACAGGGAACACTGAAGCTTTCTTT. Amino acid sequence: CASNQTGNTEAFF.

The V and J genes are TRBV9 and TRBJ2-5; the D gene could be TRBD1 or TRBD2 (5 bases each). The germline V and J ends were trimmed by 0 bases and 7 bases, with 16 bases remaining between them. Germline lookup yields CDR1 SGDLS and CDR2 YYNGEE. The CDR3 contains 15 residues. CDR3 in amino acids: CASSVGFLAGATQYF. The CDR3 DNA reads TGTGCCAGCAGCGTAGGGTTCCTAGCTGGGGCGACCCAGTACTTC.

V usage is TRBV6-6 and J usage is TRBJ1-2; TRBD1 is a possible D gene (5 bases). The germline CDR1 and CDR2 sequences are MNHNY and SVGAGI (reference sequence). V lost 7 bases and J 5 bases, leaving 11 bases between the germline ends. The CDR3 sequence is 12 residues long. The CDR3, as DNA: TGTGCCAGCACCCAGGGTCGATATGGCTACACCTTC. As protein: CASTQGRYGYTF.

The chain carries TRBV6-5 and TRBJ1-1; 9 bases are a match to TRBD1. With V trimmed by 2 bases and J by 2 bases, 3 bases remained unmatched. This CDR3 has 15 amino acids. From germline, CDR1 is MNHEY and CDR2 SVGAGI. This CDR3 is CASSYQGQGNTEAFF. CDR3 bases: TGTGCCAGCAGTTACCAGGGACAGGGTAACACTGAAGCTTTCTTT.

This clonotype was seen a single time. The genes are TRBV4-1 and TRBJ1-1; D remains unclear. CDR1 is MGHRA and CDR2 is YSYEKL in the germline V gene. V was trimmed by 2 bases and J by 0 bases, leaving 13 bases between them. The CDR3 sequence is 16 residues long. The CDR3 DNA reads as TGCGCCAGCAGCCAAAACATAGCAGCCCTGAACACTGAAGCTTTCTTT. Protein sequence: CASSQNIAALNTEAFF.

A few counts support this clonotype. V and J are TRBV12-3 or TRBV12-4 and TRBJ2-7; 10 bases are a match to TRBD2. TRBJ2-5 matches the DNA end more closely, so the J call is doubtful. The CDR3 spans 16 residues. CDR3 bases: TGTGCCAGCAGTGCTTCTAGCGGGGGCCGAACGGGGACCCAGTACTTC. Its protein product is CASSASSGGRTGTQYF.

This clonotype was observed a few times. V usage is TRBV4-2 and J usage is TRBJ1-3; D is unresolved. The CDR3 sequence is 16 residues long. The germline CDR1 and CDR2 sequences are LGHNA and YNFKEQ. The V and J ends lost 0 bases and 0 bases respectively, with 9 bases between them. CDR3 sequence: CASSQDGGNSGNTIYF. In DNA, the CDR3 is TGTGCCAGCAGCCAAGATGGCGGTAACTCTGGAAACACCATATATTTT.

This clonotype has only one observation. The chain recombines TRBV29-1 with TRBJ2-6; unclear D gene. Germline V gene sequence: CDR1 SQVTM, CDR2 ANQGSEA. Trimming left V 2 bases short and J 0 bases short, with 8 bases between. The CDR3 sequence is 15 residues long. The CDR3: CSVESTDSGANVLTF. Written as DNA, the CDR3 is TGCAGCGTTGAATCTACCGACTCTGGGGCCAACGTCCTGACTTTC.